Listed below are T cell receptor beta chains from one sample, sequenced in a study of PD-1 blockade in classical Hodgkin lymphoma. Some clones are missing from TCRdb's copy, which holds only in-frame ones; the method was immunoSEQ multiplex PCR. Of about 5,000 clones in the sample, about four fifths were seen once. The sequenced sample was CD4+ T cells from blood, obtained before the fourth cycle of nivolumab. The receptors originated from a human donor with classical Hodgkin lymphoma. Each CDR3 is given with its conserved first and last residue. A D gene is named only where the DNA matches it firmly. Size values are once, few and many counts, or a class for expanded clones, and some rows have none.

clone size: few
V gene: TRBV11-2
D gene: .
J gene: TRBJ2-7
CDR3 protein: CASSLAPGSYEQYF
CDR3 DNA: TGTGCCAGCAGCTTGGCTCCGGGATCCTACGAGCAGTACTTC

clone size: .
V gene: TRBV6-5
D gene: TRBD1
J gene: TRBJ2-7
CDR3 protein: CASSSPGQGKYEQYF
CDR3 DNA: TGTGCCAGCAGTTCCCCGGGACAGGGGAAATACGAGCAGTACTTC

clone size: .
V gene: TRBV28
D gene: .
J gene: TRBJ1-1
CDR3 protein: CASSGTLNTEAFF
CDR3 DNA: TGTGCCAGCAGTGGCACCCTGAACACTGAAGCTTTCTTT

clone size: .
V gene: TRBV7-6
D gene: .
J gene: TRBJ1-4
CDR3 protein: CASSWRGGEEKLFF
CDR3 DNA: TGTGCCAGCAGCTGGCGTGGCGGTGAGGAAAAACTGTTTTTT

clone size: .
V gene: TRBV4-1
D gene: .
J gene: TRBJ2-1
CDR3 protein: CASSPGGLLRYNEQFF
CDR3 DNA: TGCGCCAGCAGCCCCGGGGGGCTCCTACGGTACAATGAGCAGTTCTTC

clone size: few
V gene: TRBV11-3
D gene: TRBD2
J gene: TRBJ2-1
CDR3 protein: CASSLGAGGYGDEQFF
CDR3 DNA: TGTGCCAGCAGCTTGGGAGCGGGGGGATATGGCGATGAGCAGTTCTTC

clone size: few
V gene: TRBV4-1
D gene: .
J gene: TRBJ1-4
CDR3 protein: CASSQEGAGSGKLFF
CDR3 DNA: TGCGCCAGCAGCCAAGAGGGGGCAGGGAGCGGAAAACTGTTTTTT

clone size: few
V gene: TRBV7-2
D gene: .
J gene: TRBJ2-4
CDR3 protein: CASSLVVSKNIQYF
CDR3 DNA: TGTGCCAGCAGCTTAGTAGTCTCCAAAAACATTCAGTACTTC

clone size: once
V gene: TRBV4-2
D gene: .
J gene: TRBJ2-7
CDR3 protein: CASSQVPSAIGEQYF
CDR3 DNA: TGTGCCAGCAGCCAAGTCCCTAGCGCTATCGGAGAGCAGTACTTC

clone size: .
V gene: TRBV5-4
D gene: .
J gene: TRBJ1-1
CDR3 protein: CASSAPFRGNTEAFF
CDR3 DNA: TGTGCCAGCTCCGCCCCCTTCAGGGGCAACACTGAAGCTTTCTTT